This passage covers 28 T cell receptor beta chains from one sample sequenced in a study of blood T cell repertoires in COVID-19. Some clones are missing from TCRdb's copy, which holds only in-frame ones; the method was immunoSEQ multiplex PCR. The sample contains about 440,000 clones, about 89% of which appear only once. Sequencing was carried out using peripheral blood. The source of these receptors is a woman younger than 45 with acute or convalescent COVID-19.

This chain joins TRBV5-5 and TRBJ2-1, with TRBD2 matching 9 bases. The CDR3 length is 15 residues. CDR1 is SGHKS, CDR2 YYEKEE, per germline (reference sequence). J was trimmed by 0 bases and V by 7 bases; bases with no gene match: 5. The CDR3 nucleotides read TGTGCCAGCCGTTTAGCGGGGGACTCCTACAATGAGCAGTTCTTC. This encodes CASRLAGDSYNEQFF.

The genes are TRBV6-5 and TRBJ1-5; D uncertain. V was shortened by 8 bases and J by 3 bases, with 14 bases between the two germline ends. Germline CDR1 MNHEY, CDR2 SVGAGI. CDR3 length: 14 residues. CDR3 DNA sequence: TGTGCCAGCGAGGCGCAGAGATACAATCAGCCCCAGCATTTT. Amino acids: CASEAQRYNQPQHF.

The chain combines TRBV7-3 with TRBJ1-5; 7 nucleotides match TRBD1. Unmatched junction bases numbered 21, after V lost 7 bases and J lost 6 bases. The CDR3 is 18 amino acids. Germline values: CDR1 SGHTA, CDR2 FQGTGA. The CDR3 loop reads CASTLNRWDRRVGQPQHF. CDR3 DNA sequence: TGTGCCAGCACCCTTAATAGGTGGGACAGAAGGGTTGGTCAGCCCCAGCATTTT.

J is TRBJ2-3 and V is TRBV19, with 12 bases that match TRBD2. V lost 6 bases to trimming and J lost 1 base; unmatched junction nucleotides: 11. Germline V gives CDR1 LNHDA, CDR2 SQIVND (reference sequence). The CDR3 totals 18 residues. DNA of the CDR3: TGTGCCAGTAGCCCTGGGACTAGCGGGTCATACGGCACAGATACGCAGTATTTT. Translating it yields CASSPGTSGSYGTDTQYF.

On this clone: The same CDR3 can be traced to other DNA sequences in this sample. This chain uses TRBV4-1 with TRBJ1-3; D is possibly TRBD1 (5 bases). The CDR3 has 15 amino acids. Germline V lookup: CDR1 MGHRA, CDR2 YSYEKL. The germline V and J ends were trimmed by 0 bases and 3 bases, with 9 bases remaining between them. This chain's CDR3 is CASSQDRGFGNTIYF. For the CDR3, the DNA is TGCGCCAGCAGCCAAGATCGGGGGTTTGGAAACACCATATATTTT.

The chain has TRBV6-6 and TRBJ1-2; 9 bases are shared with TRBD1. The junction had 6 bases not matched to a gene; V was cut back by 5 bases and J by 5 bases. This CDR3 contains 14 residues. Germline V gene sequence: CDR1 MNHNY, CDR2 SVGAGI (reference sequence). For the CDR3, the DNA is TGTGCCAGCAGTAACGCCGGGACAGGGTATGGCTACACCTTC. This sequence encodes CASSNAGTGYGYTF.

This clone was seen only once. CDR3: CASSLTDRLFGEQYF. DNA for the CDR3: TGTGCCAGCAGTTTAACGGACAGGCTATTCGGCGAGCAGTACTTC. The chain combines TRBV28 with TRBJ2-7; 7 bases are shared with TRBD1. The CDR3 sequence is 15 residues long. Germline CDR1 MDHEN, CDR2 SYDVKM. The ends lost 2 bases at V and 6 bases at J; junction bases unmatched: 10.

V is TRBV5-1 and J is TRBJ1-2; D gene uncertain. The CDR3 covers 13 residues. Germline CDR1 is SGHRS and CDR2 is YFSETQ. Deletions cut 0 bases from V and 6 bases from J, with 9 bases between. CDR3 residues: CASSLGVGDGYTF. Written as DNA, the CDR3 is TGCGCCAGCAGCTTGGGGGTCGGGGATGGCTACACCTTC.

Comment on this clone: Other DNA sequences of this sample code for an identical CDR3. The chain carries TRBV9 and TRBJ2-3; 10 bases align to TRBD1. With 0 bases clipped from V and 3 bases from J, the junction kept 1 base outside the gene matches. Germline values: CDR1 SGDLS, CDR2 YYNGEE. The CDR3 is 15 residues long. In DNA, the CDR3 is TGTGCCAGCAGCGTAGGGACAGGGGGGACAGATACGCAGTATTTT. It encodes CASSVGTGGTDTQYF.

This rearrangement joins TRBV5-5 to TRBJ1-1; TRBD1 agrees at 7 bases. CDR1 is SGHKS and CDR2 is YYEKEE in the germline V gene (reference sequence). The CDR3 is 15 residues long. Trimming removed 2 bases from V and 2 bases from J; junction bases left unmatched: 6. CDR3 amino acids: CASSFMDRTNTEAFF. The CDR3 DNA reads as TGTGCCAGCAGCTTCATGGACAGGACTAACACTGAAGCTTTCTTT. The variable domain in full, with the rest retrieved from reference TRBV5-5 and TRBJ1-1, is DAGVTQSPTHLIKTRGQQVTLRCSPISGHKSVSWYQQVLGQGPQFIFQYYEKEERGRGNFPDRFSARQFPNYSSELNVNALLLGDSALYLCASSFMDRTNTEAFFGQGTRLTVV.

This chain uses TRBV27 with TRBJ2-3; D possibly corresponds to TRBD1 (5 bases). CDR1 is MNHEY and CDR2 is SMNVEV in the germline V gene (reference sequence). Trimming shortened V by 2 bases and J by 6 bases, and 12 bases separated the two germline ends. The CDR3 sequence is 14 residues long. CDR3 in DNA: TGTGCCAGCAGTTTAGCCAGGGCTTACGATACGCAGTATTTT. Its translation is CASSLARAYDTQYF.

This clone was observed a single time. The chain has TRBV7-8 and TRBJ2-5; a possible D gene is TRBD1 (6 bases). Trimming pared 4 bases from V and 3 bases from J, leaving 6 bases between. This CDR3 contains 12 residues. Per the germline V gene, CDR1 is SGHVS and CDR2 is FQNEAQ. The CDR3 DNA reads as TGTGCCAGCAGCTACAGGGAAGAGACCCAGTACTTC. Translated, it gives CASSYREETQYF.

The CDR3: CASRGQGRDEQYF. As DNA, the CDR3 is TGTGCCAGCAGAGGACAGGGGCGGGACGAGCAGTACTTC. The chain is built from TRBV2 and TRBJ2-7, with 9 bases that match TRBD1. Germline CDR1 reads SNHLY; CDR2 reads FYNNEI. This CDR3 has 13 residues. V shed 6 bases, J shed 5 bases, and the junction held 5 bases outside the gene matches.

This clone was seen once. The V and J genes are TRBV11-1 and TRBJ2-5, with a weak D call TRBD1 (6 bases). Trimming took 5 bases from V and 0 from J, leaving 13 bases between them. CDR3 length: 15 amino acids. Germline lookup yields CDR1 SGHAT and CDR2 FQDESV (reference sequence). The CDR3: CASSARGSYQETQYF. CDR3 DNA sequence: TGTGCCAGCAGCGCCAGGGGCAGCTACCAAGAGACCCAGTACTTC.

Written as DNA, the CDR3 is TGTGCCAGCAGCGTAGAGCCAGCGGGGGGGGGAGATACGCAGTATTTT. Its protein product is CASSVEPAGGGDTQYF. The rearrangement joins TRBV9 to TRBJ2-3; 10 nucleotides match TRBD2. V trimming: 0 bases; J trimming: 5 bases; junction bases outside the gene matches: 6. CDR3 length equals 16 residues. CDR1 SGDLS and CDR2 YYNGEE come from the germline V gene. The whole variable domain, remainder taken from reference TRBV9 and TRBJ2-3, is DSGVTQTPKHLITATGQRVTLRCSPRSGDLSVYWYQQSLDQGLQFLIQYYNGEERAKGNILERFSAQQFPDLHSELNLSSLELGDSALYFCASSVEPAGGGDTQYFGPGTRLTVL.

J is TRBJ1-6 and V is TRBV3-1 (or the pseudogene TRBV3-2), with 11 bases lining up with TRBD1. This CDR3 comprises 16 residues. From germline, CDR1 is LGHDT and CDR2 YNNKEL (reference sequence). The junction had 4 bases not matched to a gene; V was cut back by 2 bases and J by 7 bases. The CDR3 sequence: CASSQRGQGGNSPLHF. CDR3 coding DNA: TGTGCCAGCAGCCAAAGGGGACAGGGGGGCAATTCACCCCTCCACTTT.

This chain uses TRBV5-5 with TRBJ2-5; D is uncertain. CDR1 SGHKS and CDR2 YYEKEE come from the germline V gene (reference sequence). There are 15 residues in the CDR3. V lost 0 bases and J lost 2, with 11 bases in between. CDR3 nucleotides: TGTGCCAGCAGCTTGGCTCGCGGCACACAAGAGACCCAGTACTTC. It translates to CASSLARGTQETQYF.

The V and J genes are TRBV24-1 and TRBJ2-7; 8 nucleotides line up with TRBD1. The CDR3 has 15 residues. Per germline, CDR1 KGHDR and CDR2 SFDVKD. V lost 3 bases and J lost 4; bases outside the gene matches: 7. CDR3 in DNA: TGTGCCACCAGTGATCCAACCGACAGGGGATACGAGCAGTACTTC. This gives the protein CATSDPTDRGYEQYF.

The chain couples TRBV11-2 to TRBJ2-5; 7 bases agree with TRBD1. The V gene end was trimmed by 5 bases and the J gene end by 3 bases; junction bases not matched to a gene: 6. This CDR3 comprises 14 residues. CDR1 SGHAT and CDR2 FQNNGV come from the germline V gene. CDR3 nucleotide sequence: TGTGCCAGCAGCAACCGGGACAGAGAAGAGACCCAGTACTTC. Residues: CASSNRDREETQYF.

This chain connects TRBV11-3 to TRBJ2-7, with 8 bases identical to TRBD1. In germline, CDR1 is SGHNT, CDR2 YENEEA. V shed 4 bases and J 7 bases; nucleotides not matched to a gene: 6. The CDR3 runs 13 residues. CDR3 sequence (DNA): TGTGCCAGCAGCTCTGGGACAGGTGGGGAGCAGTACTTC. It codes for CASSSGTGGEQYF.

This clone was detected once. The rearrangement links TRBV6-5 to TRBJ2-5, with D maybe TRBD2 (6 bases). CDR3 length: 14 residues. From germline, CDR1 is MNHEY and CDR2 SVGAGI. Trimming left V 6 bases short and J 5 bases short, with 16 bases between. The CDR3 is CASRRPGAGETQYF. The DNA of the CDR3 is TGTGCCAGCAGGCGCCCCGGGGCGGGGGAGACCCAGTACTTC.

V is TRBV11-2 and J is TRBJ2-7; TRBD2 might be the D (7 bases). Looked up from germline, CDR1 is SGHAT and CDR2 is FQNNGV. This CDR3 spans 15 amino acids. V dropped 5 bases and J dropped 5 bases, with 19 bases sitting between them. CDR3: CASSRRGGSSNEQYF. The DNA of the CDR3 is TGTGCCAGCAGCCGCCGCGGGGGCAGCTCTAACGAGCAGTACTTC.

This rearrangement joins TRBV4-1 to TRBJ2-3; D perhaps matches TRBD2 (5 bases). The CDR3 consists of 19 residues. V was pared by 1 base and J by 2 bases, with 22 bases between. The germline V gene has CDR1 MGHRA and CDR2 YSYEKL. The CDR3 coding sequence is TGCGCCAGCAGCCAAGGCCTTCTCCCGGGGATCATACCCACAGATACGCAGTATTTT. Protein: CASSQGLLPGIIPTDTQYF.

V and J are TRBV7-2 and TRBJ1-6; 7 nucleotides match TRBD1. The CDR3 extends over 14 amino acids. From germline, CDR1 is SGHTA and CDR2 FQGNSA. V was pared by 5 bases and J by 7 bases, with 5 bases of the junction left unmatched. As DNA, the CDR3 is TGTGCCAGCAGCCGGGACAGTGTCAATTCACCCCTCCACTTT. Translating it yields CASSRDSVNSPLHF.

The CDR3 DNA reads as TGTGCCATCAGTGAGGAGGGGGCCTACTACAATGAGCAGTTCTTC. The encoded protein is CAISEEGAYYNEQFF. The chain combines TRBV10-3 with TRBJ2-1, with TRBD1 matching over 7 bases. J was trimmed by 3 bases and V by 2 bases; bases with no gene match: 4. The CDR3 totals 15 residues. Germline V gene lookup returns CDR1 ENHRY and CDR2 SYGVKD.

V gene TRBV7-8 combines with J gene TRBJ2-1; tentatively, D is TRBD1 (6 bases). Germline values: CDR1 SGHVS, CDR2 FQNEAQ. The ends were cut back, 5 bases at V and 7 bases at J, with 15 bases in the middle. CDR3 size: 14 residues. CDR3 coding DNA: TGTGCCAGCAGCACCGGGACATCGAAAAATGAGCAGTTCTTC. Protein product: CASSTGTSKNEQFF. Full variable domain (missing parts from reference TRBV7-8 and TRBJ2-1): GAGVSQSPRYKVAKRGQDVALRCDPISGHVSLFWYQQALGQGPEFLTYFQNEAQLDKSGLPSDRFFAERPEGSVSTLKIQRTQQEDSAVYLCASSTGTSKNEQFFGPGTRLTVL.

This clone was detected only once. This sequence joins TRBV2 and TRBJ2-1, with TRBD1 matching over 9 bases. The CDR3 is 15 amino acids. Germline V CDR1 and CDR2: SNHLY, FYNNEI. J was trimmed by 6 bases and V by 7 bases; bases with no gene match: 10. CDR3 loop: CASITGTGMFNEQFF. For the CDR3, the DNA is TGTGCCAGCATCACCGGGACAGGGATGTTCAATGAGCAGTTCTTC.

There are a few counts of this clone. V gene TRBV7-9 combines with J gene TRBJ1-2; 9 bases map to TRBD1. Germline V gives CDR1 SEHNR, CDR2 FQNEAQ (reference sequence). The CDR3 runs to 15 residues. After removal of 3 bases from V and 8 bases from J, the junction contained 10 bases not matched to a gene. CDR3 sequence reads: CASSFRDRAPRGYTF. The CDR3 DNA reads as TGTGCCAGCAGCTTCCGGGACAGGGCCCCCCGGGGCTACACCTTC.